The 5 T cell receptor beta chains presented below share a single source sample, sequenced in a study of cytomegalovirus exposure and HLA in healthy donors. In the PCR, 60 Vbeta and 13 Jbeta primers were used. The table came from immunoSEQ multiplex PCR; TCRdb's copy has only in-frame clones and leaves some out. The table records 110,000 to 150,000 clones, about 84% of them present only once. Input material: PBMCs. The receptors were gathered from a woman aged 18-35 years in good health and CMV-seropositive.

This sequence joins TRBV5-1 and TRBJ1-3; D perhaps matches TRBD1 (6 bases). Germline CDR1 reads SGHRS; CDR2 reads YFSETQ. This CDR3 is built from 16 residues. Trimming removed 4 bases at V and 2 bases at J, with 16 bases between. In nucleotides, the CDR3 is TGCGCCAGCAGCCCAGCCCCCACAGGGACTGGAAACACCATATATTTT. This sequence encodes CASSPAPTGTGNTIYF.

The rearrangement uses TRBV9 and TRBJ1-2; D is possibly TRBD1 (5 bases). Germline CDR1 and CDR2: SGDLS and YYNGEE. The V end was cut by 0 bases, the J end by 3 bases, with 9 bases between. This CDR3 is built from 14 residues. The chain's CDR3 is CASSVVAGDYGYTF. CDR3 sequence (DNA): TGTGCCAGCAGCGTAGTCGCGGGGGACTATGGCTACACCTTC. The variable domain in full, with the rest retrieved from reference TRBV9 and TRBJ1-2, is DSGVTQTPKHLITATGQRVTLRCSPRSGDLSVYWYQQSLDQGLQFLIQYYNGEERAKGNILERFSAQQFPDLHSELNLSSLELGDSALYFCASSVVAGDYGYTFGSGTRLTVV.

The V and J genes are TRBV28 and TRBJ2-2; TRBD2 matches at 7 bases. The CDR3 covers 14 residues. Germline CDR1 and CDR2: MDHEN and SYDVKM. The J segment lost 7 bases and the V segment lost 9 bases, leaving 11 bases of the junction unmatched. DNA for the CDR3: TGTGCCAGTTCCCGGGGGAGGGTCGTCGGGGAGCTGTTTTTT. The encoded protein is CASSRGRVVGELFF.

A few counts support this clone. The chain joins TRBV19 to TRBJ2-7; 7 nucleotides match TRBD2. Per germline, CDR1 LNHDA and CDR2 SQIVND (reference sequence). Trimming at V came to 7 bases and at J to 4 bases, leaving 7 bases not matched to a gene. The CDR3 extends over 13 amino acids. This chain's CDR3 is CASIGRGSYEQYF. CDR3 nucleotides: TGTGCCAGTATAGGGCGGGGGTCTTACGAGCAGTACTTC.

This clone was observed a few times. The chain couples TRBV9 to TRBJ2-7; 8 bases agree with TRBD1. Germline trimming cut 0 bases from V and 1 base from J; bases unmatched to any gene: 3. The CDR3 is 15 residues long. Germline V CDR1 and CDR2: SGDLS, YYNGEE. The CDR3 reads CASSVDGTGSYEQYF. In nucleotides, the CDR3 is TGTGCCAGCAGCGTAGACGGGACAGGTTCCTACGAGCAGTACTTC.